This T cell receptor (beta chain) is drawn from a study of T-cell memory formation after mild COVID-19. Study as a whole: Largely, the TCR clusters proved donor specific.

This clonotype was picked up many times. As yet, its antigen is unknown. Study-level points and caveats: Second-wave clones that peaked on day 37 lacked confirmed SARS-CoV-2 specificity. The main location of contracting CD4+ clones was CM and EM, and that of contracting CD8+ clones was EMRA. Clones contracting over day 15 to 85 were CD4/CD8 balanced, with later expanders leaning CD4+.

TCRdb used MiXCR to reprocess the 5' RACE reads, holding one entry per CDR3 protein. This table holds roughly 180,000 distinct CDR3 sequences, around 20% found once. Germline CDR1 is SGHRS and CDR2 is YFSETQ. The CDR3 sequence is 14 residues long. Trimming left V 7 bases short and J 2 bases short, with 12 bases between. This chain connects TRBV5-1 to TRBJ2-2, with D tentatively TRBD1 (5 bases). Sequencing was performed on PBMCs or a T cell subset sorted from them (not recorded which). The clonotype comes from a man younger than 35 who had mild COVID-19 (a few samples of this study predate the infection). Cell type and time point are not known. For the CDR3, the DNA is TGCGCCAGCCAGCCAGGGCCAAACACCGGGGAGCTGTTTTTT. This translates into CASQPGPNTGELFF.